This T cell receptor beta chain is drawn from a study of blood T cell repertoires in COVID-19. The overall study: Whether acute or convalescent, the COVID-19 samples came from the United States, Italy and Spain. T cells, B-cell-depleted T cells, or PBMCs supplied cDNA or gDNA.

The CDR3 totals 17 residues. V gave up 3 bases and J gave up 0 bases; unmatched junction bases: 7. In germline, CDR1 is LGHNA, CDR2 YNFKEQ. Original analysis: Researchers report that nucleated cell counts were estimated from reference gene primer amplification. The table came from immunoSEQ multiplex PCR; TCRdb's copy has only in-frame clones and leaves some out. V and J calls plus clone size are reproduced from that table; the DNA served to infer D and trimming. The profile covers about 240,000 clones, with roughly 80% appearing a single time and roughly 3.2% taken by the ten largest. This sequence originates from a woman between 18 and 29 years old with acute or convalescent COVID-19. The sample comprised peripheral blood. V is TRBV4-2 and J is TRBJ2-4, with 8 bases matching TRBD2. The chain's CDR3 is CASSHPRGGIAKNIQYF. In DNA, the CDR3 is TGTGCCAGCAGCCATCCTCGGGGGGGGATAGCCAAAAACATTCAGTACTTC.